This TCR beta chain was recorded in a study of cytomegalovirus exposure and HLA in healthy donors. Study-wide results and limits: Diagnosis of cytomegalovirus status made by the classifier reportedly showed high specificity and sensitivity.

The table came from immunoSEQ multiplex PCR; TCRdb's copy has only in-frame clones and leaves some out. The data show approximately 300,000 clones, with roughly nine tenths seen just once and roughly 1.1% held by the top ten. In germline, CDR1 is SQVTM, CDR2 ANQGSEA. This CDR3 comprises 13 residues. Trimming cost V 6 bases and J 7 bases; bases outside gene matches: 3. The donors belonged to the roughly 110-subject validation cohort, separate from the roughly 700-subject first cohort. A remark on this clone: Antigen unknown.

The genes are TRBV29-1 and TRBJ2-2; 12 nucleotides line up with TRBD1. This receptor was identified in a woman aged 25 to 39 in good health and CMV-seropositive. Input material: PBMCs. In DNA form, the CDR3 reads TGCAGCGTGGGACAGGGGGCAAGCGGGGAGCTGTTTTTT. Translated, it gives CSVGQGASGELFF.